The 8 T cell receptor beta chains below were found in one sample sequenced in a study of cytomegalovirus exposure and HLA in healthy donors. The protocol was immunoSEQ multiplex PCR, while the TCRdb copy is restricted to in-frame clones and leaves out a portion. The table includes tens of thousands of clones, around 90% detected once. Sequencing used PBMCs. The source of these receptors is a woman younger than 30 in good health and CMV-seropositive.

This clone was detected only once. This chain uses TRBV5-1 with TRBJ2-5, with D possibly matching TRBD1 (5 bases). This CDR3 contains 15 residues. CDR1 is SGHRS and CDR2 is YFSETQ in the germline V gene. V was cut by 0 bases and J by 5 bases, with 14 bases left in between. CDR3 sequence reads: CASSLVAGHGETQYF. For the CDR3, the DNA is TGCGCCAGCAGCTTGGTAGCTGGACACGGGGAGACCCAGTACTTC.

This rearrangement joins TRBV28 to TRBJ1-1; the match to TRBD1 covers 7 bases. Germline loops: CDR1 MDHEN, CDR2 SYDVKM. J gave up 4 bases and V 7 bases, and 3 bases lay outside the gene matches. This CDR3 contains 12 residues. CDR3 in amino acids: CASTRQGTEAFF. Written as DNA, the CDR3 is TGTGCCAGCACTCGACAGGGCACTGAAGCTTTCTTT.

The chain couples TRBV11-2 to TRBJ1-3, with 8 bases that match TRBD1. Trimming removed 4 bases from V and 1 base from J; junction bases left unmatched: 15. CDR1 and CDR2 (germline): SGHAT, FQNNGV. The length of the CDR3 is 19 residues. The CDR3 nucleotides read TGTGCCAGCAGCTCGATTAGGGGACAGGTGGCGAAATCTGGAAACACCATATATTTT. Its translation: CASSSIRGQVAKSGNTIYF.

The CDR3: CASSPFSRTDSYEQYF. The CDR3 coding sequence is TGCGCCAGCAGCCCCTTTTCGAGGACAGATTCCTACGAGCAGTACTTC. The chain recombines TRBV5-1 with TRBJ2-7, with D maybe TRBD1 (6 bases). The V gene's germline CDR1 is SGHRS and CDR2 YFSETQ. CDR3 length: 16 amino acids. V was shortened by 4 bases and J by 1 base, with 18 bases between the two germline ends.

This rearrangement joins TRBV7-9 to TRBJ1-5; D is unresolved. Germline CDR1 reads SEHNR; CDR2 reads FQNEAQ (reference sequence). The CDR3 length is 14 residues. V dropped 8 bases and J dropped 5 bases, with 16 bases sitting between them. This chain's CDR3 is CASYTEAADQPQHF. The CDR3 DNA reads TGTGCCAGCTACACCGAGGCGGCGGATCAGCCCCAGCATTTT.

The V and J genes are TRBV19 and TRBJ1-1, with D tentatively TRBD1 (6 bases). V dropped 5 bases and J dropped 0 bases, with 13 bases sitting between them. CDR3 size: 15 residues. From germline, CDR1 is LNHDA and CDR2 SQIVND (reference sequence). The CDR3 spells CASSSRGPMNTEAFF. The CDR3, as DNA: TGTGCCAGTAGTTCCAGGGGTCCCATGAACACTGAAGCTTTCTTT.

CDR3 coding DNA: TGTGCCAGCAGTTCCTCAGGGGGTGGGAAAGAGACCCAGTACTTC. It yields the protein CASSSSGGGKETQYF. The rearrangement joins TRBV6-5 to TRBJ2-5, with 7 bases that match TRBD1. Germline CDR1 MNHEY, CDR2 SVGAGI. This CDR3 contains 15 residues. J was trimmed by 3 bases and V by 4 bases; bases with no gene match: 8.

J is TRBJ2-3 and V is TRBV28; TRBD1 aligns across 10 bases. CDR3 length equals 16 residues. The V and J ends lost 1 base and 3 bases, in that order; junction bases with no gene match: 4. Germline V lookup: CDR1 MDHEN, CDR2 SYDVKM. The CDR3 region has the DNA TGTGCCAGCAGTTTATTTCCGGGACAGGGGACAGATACGCAGTATTTT. Translated: CASSLFPGQGTDTQYF.